The 30 T cell receptor beta chains listed next were all sequenced from one sample in a study of CXCR3-negative and CXCR3-positive naive CD8 T cells. The study made its TRB cDNA libraries by 5' RACE, adding UMI labels. TCRdb re-called the 5' RACE reads and gives one entry per CDR3 protein, without DNA. In all, the sample yields about 43,000 distinct CDR3 sequences. Sequencing used memory CD8+ T cells from blood. Receptors originate from a human donor in good health. Some clones in this sample may be carry-over from other donors' samples.

The CDR3 is CASSDSASGENNEQFF. The rearrangement links TRBV6-4 to TRBJ2-1; TCRdb proposes TRBD2, but this gene call is untestable without DNA. The CDR3 spans 16 residues. Germline loops: CDR1 MRHNA, CDR2 SNTAGT.

The rearrangement uses TRBV9 and TRBJ1-1; TCRdb reports TRBD1, a call that lacks DNA to check it against. Germline-derived CDR1 and CDR2 are SGDLS and YYNGEE. This CDR3 is built from 13 residues. The CDR3 protein is CASSQQGNTEAFF.

The chain carries TRBV28 and TRBJ2-7; the TCRdb D gene call, TRBD1, has no DNA to confirm it. Germline-derived CDR1 and CDR2 are MDHEN and SYDVKM. This CDR3 is 15 amino acids long. CDR3 protein: CASSPRAGQIYEQYF.

This chain joins TRBV4-3 and TRBJ2-7; TCRdb outputs TRBD1, but without DNA this stays unchecked. Germline CDR1 LGHNA, CDR2 YSLEER. CDR3 length equals 15 residues. The CDR3 sequence is CASSQGVDSLYEQYF.

The chain employs TRBV27 and TRBJ2-1. This CDR3 comprises 14 residues. CDR1 MNHEY and CDR2 SMNVEV come from the germline V gene (reference sequence). The CDR3 sequence: CASSRSSSYNEQFF.

V usage is TRBV15 and J usage is TRBJ2-1; checking the TCRdb D call of TRBD1 is not possible without DNA. This CDR3 has 16 residues. Per germline, CDR1 LNHNV and CDR2 YYDKDF (reference sequence). CDR3 sequence reads: CATSPERGQGRDEQFF.

This sequence joins TRBV6-2 or TRBV6-3 and TRBJ2-5; TCRdb's D call, TRBD1, is unchecked because there is no DNA. This CDR3 contains 15 residues. Germline V gene sequence: CDR1 MNHEY, CDR2 SVGEGT. This chain's CDR3 is CASSYGQADQETQYF.

The V call is TRBV29-1, the J call TRBJ2-7. Germline values: CDR1 SQVTM, CDR2 ANQGSEA. The CDR3 has 13 residues. The CDR3 is CSVQDGSSYEQYF.

The chain has TRBV7-6 and TRBJ1-1; as DNA is missing, the TRBD1 call by TCRdb cannot be tested. CDR3 length: 15 amino acids. CDR1 is SGHVS, CDR2 FNYEAQ, per germline. The CDR3 spells CASSSRQGLSTEAFF.

This chain links TRBV6-2 or TRBV6-3 with TRBJ2-1; TCRdb picks TRBD1, but there is no DNA to check that call. The CDR3 runs to 14 residues. Germline lookup yields CDR1 MNHEY and CDR2 SVGEGT. CDR3 protein: CASSSPLLAYEQFF.

The chain combines TRBV15 with TRBJ2-2. The CDR3 has 15 residues. CDR1 is LNHNV and CDR2 is YYDKDF in the germline V gene (reference sequence). The CDR3 loop reads CATSREVGEAGELFF.

The genes are TRBV7-3 and TRBJ2-5. This CDR3 region has 13 residues. Germline assignment: CDR1 SGHTA and CDR2 FQGTGA. CDR3 amino acids: CASSLTLGETQYF.

The J gene is TRBJ2-1, the V gene TRBV4-3; TCRdb calls TRBD1, which cannot be checked without DNA. The CDR3 length is 15 residues. CDR1 is LGHNA, CDR2 YSLEER, per germline. The CDR3 protein is CATAHADRVGNEQFF.

This chain links TRBV9 with TRBJ1-5. The germline V gene encodes CDR1 SGDLS and CDR2 YYNGEE. The CDR3 sequence is 13 residues long. CDR3 loop: CASSQSGNQPQHF. The whole variable domain, filled in from reference TRBV9 and TRBJ1-5, reads DSGVTQTPKHLITATGQRVTLRCSPRSGDLSVYWYQQSLDQGLQFLIQYYNGEERAKGNILERFSAQQFPDLHSELNLSSLELGDSALYFCASSQSGNQPQHFGDGTRLSIL.

The V gene is TRBV7-3, the J gene TRBJ1-6. Germline V CDR1 and CDR2: SGHTA, FQGTGA. The CDR3 length is 15 residues. Here the CDR3 reads CASSLIRRKNSPLHF.

The chain employs TRBV4-3 and TRBJ2-6. Germline CDR1 is LGHNA and CDR2 is YSLEER. This CDR3 is built from 16 residues. The chain's CDR3 is CASSQALSSGANVLTF.

This sequence joins TRBV11-2 and TRBJ2-7; TCRdb gives TRBD1 as the D gene, but with no DNA this cannot be confirmed. CDR1 and CDR2 (germline): SGHAT, FQNNGV. This CDR3 spans 14 amino acids. CDR3 in amino acids: CASSLTGKGYEQYF.

V gene TRBV28 combines with J gene TRBJ2-7; TCRdb outputs TRBD1, but without DNA this stays unchecked. Germline V CDR1 and CDR2: MDHEN, SYDVKM. This CDR3 has 13 amino acids. CDR3 sequence: CASRFGGSYEQYF.

The rearrangement joins TRBV6-2 or TRBV6-3 to TRBJ2-5; TCRdb's D call of TRBD1 is untestable without DNA. Germline V lookup: CDR1 MNHEY, CDR2 SVGEGT. There are 15 residues in the CDR3. The CDR3 here is CASIPGTGGTETQYF.

This chain uses TRBV6-5 with TRBJ2-3; TCRdb lists TRBD2, though no DNA is available to test this call. CDR1 and CDR2 from the germline V gene are MNHEY and SVGAGI. The CDR3 is made up of 16 amino acids. CDR3 in amino acids: CASSQRTSLSTDTQYF.

V usage is TRBV25-1 and J usage is TRBJ1-2. This CDR3 has 11 residues. From germline, CDR1 is MGHDK and CDR2 SYGVNS. CDR3 region: CASSENAGYTF.

This chain links TRBV11-2 with TRBJ2-1; TCRdb reports TRBD1, a call that lacks DNA to check it against. The CDR3 sequence is 15 residues long. Germline V lookup: CDR1 SGHAT, CDR2 FQNNGV. The CDR3: CASRHPNHPGTEQFF. The full variable domain, completed using reference TRBV11-2 and TRBJ2-1, is EAGVAQSPRYKIIEKRQSVAFWCNPISGHATLYWYQQILGQGPKLLIQFQNNGVVDDSQLPKDRFSAERLKGVDSTLKIQPAKLEDSAVYLCASRHPNHPGTEQFFGPGTRLTVL.

The J gene is TRBJ2-2, the V gene TRBV29-1; TCRdb lists TRBD1, though no DNA is available to test this call. The CDR3 spans 15 residues. Per germline, CDR1 SQVTM and CDR2 ANQGSEA. The CDR3 sequence is CSVLGQGGITGELFF.

V and J are TRBV25-1 and TRBJ1-4; TCRdb gives TRBD1 as the D gene, but with no DNA this cannot be confirmed. The CDR3 is 17 residues long. The germline V gene has CDR1 MGHDK and CDR2 SYGVNS. CDR3: CASSERPPGTTNEKLFF.

The J gene is TRBJ1-6, the V gene TRBV7-9; lacking DNA, the TRBD1 call made by TCRdb goes unchecked. The CDR3 spans 12 residues. Germline CDR1 reads SEHNR; CDR2 reads FQNEAQ (reference sequence). CDR3 amino acids: CASSLGWDTPDF.

The chain couples TRBV14 to TRBJ2-2; TCRdb designates TRBD1, a call that cannot be tested without DNA. Germline CDR1 SGHDN, CDR2 FVKESK. The CDR3 loop spans 20 amino acids. This CDR3 is CASSQVLPFQGIEYTGELFF. Looking up the rest from reference TRBV14 and TRBJ2-2 gives the full variable domain: EAGVTQFPSHSVIEKGQTVTLRCDPISGHDNLYWYRRVMGKEIKFLLHFVKESKQDESGMPNNRFLAERTGGTYSTLKVQPAELEDSGVYFCASSQVLPFQGIEYTGELFFGEGSRLTVL.

The V gene is TRBV5-5, the J gene TRBJ2-7; TCRdb gives TRBD1 as the D gene, but with no DNA this cannot be confirmed. The CDR3 is 17 residues long. Germline CDR1 reads SGHKS; CDR2 reads YYEKEE (reference sequence). CDR3 sequence: CASSLKAPTGITYEQYF. The whole variable domain, remainder taken from reference TRBV5-5 and TRBJ2-7, is DAGVTQSPTHLIKTRGQQVTLRCSPISGHKSVSWYQQVLGQGPQFIFQYYEKEERGRGNFPDRFSARQFPNYSSELNVNALLLGDSALYLCASSLKAPTGITYEQYFGPGTRLTVT.

This clonotype is called medium-sized based on its frequency. This chain connects TRBV11-1 to TRBJ2-1; lacking DNA, the TRBD1 call made by TCRdb goes unchecked. Germline V gene data show CDR1 as SGHAT and CDR2 as FQDESV (reference sequence). The CDR3 sequence is 14 residues long. The CDR3 region is CASSPRGNYNEQFF.

The chain has TRBV6-6 and TRBJ2-7; checking the TCRdb D call of TRBD1 is not possible without DNA. CDR3 length: 15 amino acids. CDR1 and CDR2 from the germline V gene are MNHNY and SVGAGI (reference sequence). The CDR3 here is CASTFLGTGAYEQYF.

The chain is built from TRBV20-1 and TRBJ2-7; TCRdb's D call of TRBD1 is untestable without DNA. The CDR3 extends over 14 amino acids. The germline V gene encodes CDR1 DFQATT and CDR2 SNEGSKA (reference sequence). This chain's CDR3 is CSASGDSVSYEQYF.